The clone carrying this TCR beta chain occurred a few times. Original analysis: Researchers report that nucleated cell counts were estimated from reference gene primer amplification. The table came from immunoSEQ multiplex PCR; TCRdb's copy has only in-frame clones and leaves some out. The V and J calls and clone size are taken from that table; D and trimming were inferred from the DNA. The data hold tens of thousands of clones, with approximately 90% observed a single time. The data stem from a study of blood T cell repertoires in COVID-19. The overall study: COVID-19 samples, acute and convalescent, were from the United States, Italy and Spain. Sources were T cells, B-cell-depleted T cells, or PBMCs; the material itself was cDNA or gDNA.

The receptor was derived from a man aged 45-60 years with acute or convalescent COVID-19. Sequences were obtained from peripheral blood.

For the CDR3, the DNA is TGCGCCAGCAGTGATCGGGACTCTTCAAAGCAGTACTTC. This sequence encodes CASSDRDSSKQYF. The chain carries TRBV10-1 and TRBJ2-7; a weak D match, TRBD2 (6 bases). The V and J ends lost 3 bases and 8 bases respectively, with 14 bases between them. The CDR3 is made up of 13 amino acids. Germline loops: CDR1 WNHNN, CDR2 SYGVQD (reference sequence).